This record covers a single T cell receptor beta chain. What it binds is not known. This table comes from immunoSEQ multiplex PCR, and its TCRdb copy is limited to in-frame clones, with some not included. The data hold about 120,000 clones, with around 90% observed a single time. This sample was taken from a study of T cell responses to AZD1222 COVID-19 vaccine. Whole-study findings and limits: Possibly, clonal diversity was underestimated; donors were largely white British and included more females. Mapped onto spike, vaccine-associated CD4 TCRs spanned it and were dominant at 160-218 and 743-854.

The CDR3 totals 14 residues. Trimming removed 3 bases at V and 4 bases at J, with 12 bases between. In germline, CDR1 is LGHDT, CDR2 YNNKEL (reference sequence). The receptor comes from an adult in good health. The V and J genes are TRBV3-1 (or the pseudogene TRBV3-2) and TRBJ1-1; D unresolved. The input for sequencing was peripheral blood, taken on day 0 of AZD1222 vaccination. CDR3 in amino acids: CASSQVRVGTEAFF. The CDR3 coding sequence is TGTGCCAGCAGCCAGGTAAGGGTCGGCACTGAAGCTTTCTTT.